These 19 T cell receptor beta chains came from one sample sequenced in a study of early T cells in non-severe SARS-CoV-2 infection. In TCRdb, the 5' RACE reads were re-called with MiXCR into one record per CDR3 protein. Of roughly 32,000 distinct CDR3 sequences detected, more than 5% appear once; the ten largest clones hold approximately 7.2%. The specimen was whole blood. The receptor set was obtained from an adult who was a healthcare worker with PCR-confirmed SARS-CoV-2 infection or an uninfected control (not recorded which).

At least ten counts were recorded for this clonotype. The J gene is TRBJ2-3, the V gene TRBV2; D possibly uses TRBD1 or TRBD2 (5 bases each). Germline lookup yields CDR1 SNHLY and CDR2 FYNNEI. Trimming removed 1 base at V and 7 bases at J, with 9 bases between. This CDR3 has 13 residues. The CDR3 spells CASSEGGSHTQYF. The DNA for the CDR3 is TGTGCCAGCAGTGAAGGGGGGTCCCATACGCAGTATTTT.

This clonotype was detected a few times. V is TRBV30 and J is TRBJ2-5, with 8 bases identical to TRBD2. Germline values: CDR1 GTSNPN, CDR2 SVGIG (reference sequence). V trimming: 3 bases; J trimming: 1 base; junction bases outside the gene matches: 4. The CDR3 totals 14 residues. The CDR3: CAWRAGGAQETQYF. Here the CDR3 DNA reads TGTGCCTGGAGAGCCGGGGGGGCCCAAGAGACCCAGTACTTC.

The chain links TRBV6-1 to TRBJ2-1; D may be TRBD1 (5 bases). Trimming removed 4 bases from V and 4 bases from J, with 5 bases in between. The CDR3 runs 12 residues. Germline CDR1 MNHNS, CDR2 SASEGT. The CDR3 region is CASSGQYNEQFF. CDR3 in DNA: TGTGCCAGCAGTGGACAGTACAATGAGCAGTTCTTC.

This clonotype was found a few times. The chain uses TRBV29-1 and TRBJ2-7; D call uncertain. The CDR3 is 12 residues long. Per the germline V gene, CDR1 is SQVTM and CDR2 is ANQGSEA. The V end was cut by 4 bases, the J end by 2 bases, with 9 bases between. CDR3 DNA sequence: TGCAGCGTTGTAGGTCAGACCTACGAGCAGTACTTC. It is translated as CSVVGQTYEQYF.

This clonotype was counted a few times. V and J are TRBV7-2 and TRBJ2-5; the match to TRBD2 covers 8 bases. The V and J ends lost 1 base and 4 bases, in that order; junction bases with no gene match: 5. The CDR3 consists of 15 residues. In germline, CDR1 is SGHTA, CDR2 FQGNSA. CDR3 sequence reads: CASSLGGGRLETQYF. The CDR3 DNA reads as TGTGCCAGCAGCTTAGGCGGGGGGCGCCTAGAGACCCAGTACTTC. Together with reference TRBV7-2 and TRBJ2-5, the CDR3 gives the full variable domain: GAGVSQSPSNKVTEKGKDVELRCDPISGHTALYWYRQSLGQGLEFLIYFQGNSAPDKSGLPSDRFSAERTGGSVSTLTIQRTQQEDSAVYLCASSLGGGRLETQYFGPGTRLLVL.

The chain employs TRBV11-2 and TRBJ2-5; D not certain. The germline V gene encodes CDR1 SGHAT and CDR2 FQNNGV. Trimming took 4 bases from V and 4 from J, leaving 13 bases between them. The CDR3 is 14 residues long. The CDR3, as DNA: TGTGCCAGCAGCTCCTCTCTCCTAAGAGAGACCCAGTACTTC. Translation gives CASSSSLLRETQYF.

This clonotype is classed as medium-sized. The chain links TRBV18 to TRBJ2-1, with 7 nucleotides matching TRBD1. The junction had 2 bases not matched to a gene; V was cut back by 3 bases and J by 9 bases. This CDR3 comprises 12 residues. Germline CDR1 and CDR2: KGHSH and LQKENI. CDR3: CASSPGTAEQFF. The CDR3 DNA sequence: TGTGCCAGCTCACCCGGGACAGCTGAGCAGTTCTTC.

Ten or more counts support this clonotype. The chain links TRBV6-1 to TRBJ2-6; no firm D call. The V gene lost 3 bases and the J gene lost 0 bases, with 12 bases spanning the gap. Per the germline V gene, CDR1 is MNHNS and CDR2 is SASEGT. CDR3 size: 17 residues. The CDR3 DNA reads as TGTGCCAGCAGTGAGGCAGGCCTTTCCTCTGGGGCCAACGTCCTGACTTTC. It yields the protein CASSEAGLSSGANVLTF.

This clonotype was seen at least ten times. The chain is built from TRBV23-1 and TRBJ1-5; no definite D call. TRBV23-1 is labeled an ORF, and its function is uncertain. The V end was cut by 0 bases, the J end by 5 bases, with 8 bases between. The CDR3 consists of 14 residues. CDR3 nucleotide sequence: TGCGCCAGCAGTCAATCCCGAGGGTATCAGCCCCAGCATTTT. It codes for CASSQSRGYQPQHF.

This clonotype was detected a few times. The chain couples TRBV30 to TRBJ2-7; 11 bases align to TRBD1. Germline V gene lookup returns CDR1 GTSNPN and CDR2 SVGIG (reference sequence). V dropped 1 base and J dropped 4; count of bases not matched to a gene: 6. There are 15 residues in the CDR3. The CDR3 DNA is TGTGCCTGGAGTGCCGGACAGGGGGCGCGGTACGAGCAGTACTTC. This translates into CAWSAGQGARYEQYF. Drawing the rest from reference TRBV30 and TRBJ2-7, the complete variable domain is SQTIHQWPATLVQPVGSPLSLECTVEGTSNPNLYWYRQAAGRGLQLLFYSVGIGQISSEVPQNLSASRPQDRQFILSSKKLLLSDSGFYLCAWSAGQGARYEQYFGPGTRLTVT.

The chain links TRBV7-7 to TRBJ2-5; TRBD1 matches at 10 bases. V was pared by 5 bases and J by 3 bases, with 6 bases of the junction left unmatched. The CDR3 consists of 15 residues. Per germline, CDR1 SSHAT and CDR2 FNYEAQ (reference sequence). The CDR3 region is CASSERTGGKETQYF. CDR3 sequence (DNA): TGTGCCAGCAGCGAACGGACAGGGGGTAAAGAGACCCAGTACTTC.

This clonotype was seen a few times. The chain combines TRBV6-2 or TRBV6-3 with TRBJ1-5; 8 positions match TRBD1. Germline-derived CDR1 and CDR2 are MNHEY and SVGEGT. The CDR3 is 17 residues long. J gave up 3 bases and V 2 bases, and 9 bases lay outside the gene matches. DNA for the CDR3: TGTGCCAGCAGTTACCCGCCGCAGGGGGCTATCAATCAGCCCCAGCATTTT. Encoded protein: CASSYPPQGAINQPQHF.

By sample share, this clonotype is medium-sized (0.01 to 0.1%). The chain carries TRBV28 and TRBJ2-1; D is unclear. The germline V gene has CDR1 MDHEN and CDR2 SYDVKM. Deletions cut 5 bases from V and 6 bases from J, with 8 bases between. There are 12 residues in the CDR3. CDR3 in amino acids: CASSTVGNEQFF. Here the CDR3 DNA reads TGTGCCAGCAGTACTGTGGGCAATGAGCAGTTCTTC.

This clonotype was seen at least ten times. V is TRBV11-2 and J is TRBJ2-1; no clear D. This CDR3 has 13 amino acids. CDR1 is SGHAT and CDR2 is FQNNGV in the germline V gene. Between the trimmed V and J ends, which lost 3 bases and 6 bases, there was a span of 9 bases. For the CDR3, the DNA is TGTGCCAGCAGCTTCACGTCACCCAATGAGCAGTTCTTC. This sequence encodes CASSFTSPNEQFF.

This chain uses TRBV28 with TRBJ2-2; D uncertain. The CDR3 spans 14 residues. The V and J ends lost 6 bases and 6 bases respectively, with 14 bases between them. The germline CDR1 and CDR2 sequences are MDHEN and SYDVKM. In DNA form, the CDR3 reads TGTGCCAGCAGATTACCGGGTGCCGCCGGGGAGCTGTTTTTT. Translating it yields CASRLPGAAGELFF.

This clonotype was detected ten times or more. This sequence joins TRBV2 and TRBJ2-7; unclear D gene. Trimming stripped 0 bases from V and 3 bases from J, with 18 bases between. Germline values: CDR1 SNHLY, CDR2 FYNNEI. The CDR3 spans 17 residues. The CDR3 nucleotides read TGTGCCAGCAGTGAAGCGCTTCCCAGAACTGAGGACTACGAGCAGTACTTC. It is translated as CASSEALPRTEDYEQYF. Together with reference TRBV2 and TRBJ2-7, the CDR3 gives the full variable domain: EPEVTQTPSHQVTQMGQEVILRCVPISNHLYFYWYRQILGQKVEFLVSFYNNEISEKSEIFDDQFSVERPDGSNFTLKIRSTKLEDSAMYFCASSEALPRTEDYEQYFGPGTRLTVT.

This clonotype was seen repeatedly, ten times or more. The J gene is TRBJ2-5, the V gene TRBV5-6; no clear D. This CDR3 region has 12 residues. The germline V gene has CDR1 SGHDT and CDR2 YYEEEE. Between the trimmed V and J ends, which lost 3 bases and 1 base, there was a span of 4 bases. CDR3 amino acids: CASSWTQETQYF. CDR3 bases: TGTGCCAGCAGCTGGACCCAAGAGACCCAGTACTTC. Full variable domain (remainder filled in from reference TRBV5-6 and TRBJ2-5): DAGVTQSPTHLIKTRGQQVTLRCSPKSGHDTVSWYQQALGQGPQFIFQYYEEEERQRGNFPDRFSGHQFPNYSSELNVNALLLGDSALYLCASSWTQETQYFGPGTRLLVL.

This clonotype was seen repeatedly, ten times or more. The V gene is TRBV7-2, the J gene TRBJ2-6; maybe TRBD1 (6 bases). V dropped 1 base and J dropped 0 bases, with 10 bases sitting between them. CDR3 length equals 17 residues. Germline CDR1 reads SGHTA; CDR2 reads FQGNSA. The CDR3 DNA sequence: TGTGCCAGCAGCTTAGTGGGGACAAGCTCTGGGGCCAACGTCCTGACTTTC. As protein: CASSLVGTSSGANVLTF.

This clonotype was counted a few times. The chain uses TRBV21-1 and TRBJ2-2; the DNA was not used to check the table's D call, TRBD1. TRBV21-1 is flagged as a pseudogene. The CDR3 length is 15 residues. CDR3 in DNA: TGTGCCAGCAGCAGCCTTGGGACAAGCACCGGGGAGCTGTTTTTT. Its protein is CASSSLGTSTGELFF.